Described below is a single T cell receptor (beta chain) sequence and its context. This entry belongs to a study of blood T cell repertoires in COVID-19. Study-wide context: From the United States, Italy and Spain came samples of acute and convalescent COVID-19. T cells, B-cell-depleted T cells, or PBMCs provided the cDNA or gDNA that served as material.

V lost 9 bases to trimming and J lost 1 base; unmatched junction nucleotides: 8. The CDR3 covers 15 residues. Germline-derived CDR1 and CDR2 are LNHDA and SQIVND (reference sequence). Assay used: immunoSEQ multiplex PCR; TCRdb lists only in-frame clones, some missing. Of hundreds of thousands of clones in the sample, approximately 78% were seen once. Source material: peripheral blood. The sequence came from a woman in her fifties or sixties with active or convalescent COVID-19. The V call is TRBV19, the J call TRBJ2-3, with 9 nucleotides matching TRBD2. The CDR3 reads CASGKQRGGTDTQYF. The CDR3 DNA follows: TGTGCCAGCGGAAAGCAGCGGGGGGGCACAGATACGCAGTATTTT.